This TCR beta chain was retrieved from a study of T cell changes during pregnancy in multiple sclerosis. The table came from immunoSEQ multiplex PCR; TCRdb's copy has only in-frame clones and leaves some out. The table includes some 28,000 clones, around 90% detected once. The CDR3 spans 14 residues. CDR1 is MNHEY and CDR2 is SMNVEV in the germline V gene (reference sequence). V lost 7 bases, J lost 2 bases, and 14 bases lay in between. The sequence came from a female donor in good health, enrolled as a control in a pregnancy study. V is TRBV27 and J is TRBJ1-1, with a possible D match to TRBD1 (6 bases). The sample in question was CD4+ T cells from peripheral blood mononuclear cells, obtained in the first trimester of pregnancy. The chain's CDR3 is CASNLGGGNTEAFF. CDR3 bases: TGTGCCAGCAACTTGGGAGGGGGAAACACTGAAGCTTTCTTT.